This record concerns one T cell receptor (beta chain) sequence. In the study's own analysis: Amplification with reference gene primers provided the estimates of nucleated cell counts. This table comes from immunoSEQ multiplex PCR, and its TCRdb copy is limited to in-frame clones, with some not included. That table gives V, J and clone size, and the DNA gave D and trimming. The table shows around 300,000 clones, with about 82% occurring only once. The data are from a study of blood T cell repertoires in COVID-19. The wider study: Whether acute or convalescent, the COVID-19 samples came from the United States, Italy and Spain. PBMCs, B-cell-depleted T cells, or T cells were the source of the cDNA or gDNA that made up the material.

Per germline, CDR1 SEHNR and CDR2 FQNEAQ (reference sequence). The CDR3 covers 16 residues. Trimming took off 1 base at V and 3 bases at J, with 13 bases between the two ends. Specimen: peripheral blood. The chain has TRBV7-9 and TRBJ1-5; D gene unclear. This clonotype was sampled from a woman aged 45-59 years with active or convalescent COVID-19. CDR3 nucleotide sequence: TGTGCCAGCAGCTTAGGGGTCGGGGTACCCAATCAGCCCCAGCATTTT. Translated: CASSLGVGVPNQPQHF.